These T cell receptor beta chains were read from a single sample in a study of blood T cell repertoires in COVID-19. The protocol was immunoSEQ multiplex PCR, while the TCRdb copy is restricted to in-frame clones and leaves out a portion. The sample records about 670,000 clones, approximately 90% being singletons. The sequenced material came from peripheral blood. The receptors come from a woman aged 18 to 35 with acute or convalescent COVID-19. Each CDR3 is given with its conserved first and last residue. D genes are given only for firm matches. Some rows mark clone size as missing; the rest say once, few, many or name a class of expanded clone.

>TRBV2|NA|TRBJ1-1|NA
CASSETGFEAFF
TGTGCCAGCAGCGAGACAGGTTTTGAAGCTTTCTTT
>TRBV5-8|NA|TRBJ1-5|NA
CASSLDLGHSNQPQHF
TGTGCCAGCAGCTTGGACCTGGGACATAGCAATCAGCCCCAGCATTTT
>TRBV18|NA|TRBJ2-7|TRBD2
CASSPGGFEQYF
TGTGCCAGCTCACCGGGAGGGTTCGAGCAGTACTTC
>TRBV5-1|NA|TRBJ1-2|TRBD1
CASSQRQGGDGYTF
TGCGCCAGCAGCCAGCGACAGGGGGGCGATGGCTACACCTTC
>TRBV6-5|NA|TRBJ1-3|NA
CASSYDSTFSGNTIYF
TGTGCCAGCAGTTACGACTCTACCTTCTCTGGAAACACCATATATTTT
>TRBV3-1/TRBV3-2|NA|TRBJ1-5|TRBD1
CASSQATGGHQPQHF
TGTGCCAGCAGCCAAGCGACAGGGGGCCATCAGCCCCAGCATTTT
>TRBV10-1|NA|TRBJ1-4|TRBD1
CASSEPRTGCVTEKLFF
TGCGCCAGCAGTGAGCCCAGGACAGGGTGCGTCACAGAGAAACTGTTTTTT
>TRBV6-1|NA|TRBJ2-2|TRBD1
CASSDPGQSTGELFF
TGTGCCAGCAGTGACCCGGGACAGTCGACCGGGGAGCTGTTTTTT
>TRBV6-2/TRBV6-3|NA|TRBJ1-2|NA
CASSYSGAALANYGYTF
TGTGCCAGCAGTTACTCAGGGGCGGCCCTCGCTAACTATGGCTACACCTTC
>TRBV9|NA|TRBJ2-2|TRBD2
CASSVVSGGLGELFF
TGTGCCAGCAGCGTAGTTAGCGGGGGCCTCGGGGAGCTGTTTTTT
>TRBV25-1|NA|TRBJ2-2|NA
CASSRRNGELFF
TGTGCCAGCAGTCGGAGAAACGGGGAGCTGTTTTTT
>TRBV4-2|NA|TRBJ1-2|TRBD1
CASSQPTGVYGYTF
TGTGCCAGCAGCCAACCGACAGGGGTCTATGGCTACACCTTC
>TRBV6-4|NA|TRBJ1-2|NA
CASSDSGGSYGYTF
TGTGCCAGCAGTGACTCGGGGGGATCCTATGGCTACACCTTC
>TRBV6-4|NA|TRBJ1-5|TRBD1
CASSTGDGNQPQHF
TGTGCCAGCAGCACAGGGGATGGAAATCAGCCCCAGCATTTT
>TRBV6-5|many|TRBJ1-2|NA
CASSYSTGGFYGYTF
TGTGCCAGCAGTTACTCGACGGGGGGGTTCTATGGCTACACCTTC
>TRBV10-3|NA|TRBJ2-5|NA
CAISEEGSETQYF
TGTGCCATCAGTGAGGAAGGGAGCGAGACCCAGTACTTC
>TRBV3-1/TRBV3-2|NA|TRBJ2-7|NA
CASSQETGYIHEQYF
TGTGCCAGCAGCCAAGAGACAGGTTACATCCACGAGCAGTACTTC
>TRBV29-1|NA|TRBJ2-3|TRBD2
CSHRGASGRSTDTQYF
TGCAGCCACCGGGGGGCTAGCGGGCGTAGCACAGATACGCAGTATTTT
>TRBV27|NA|TRBJ1-1|NA
CASSFRPGMNTEAFF
TGTGCCAGCAGTTTTCGGCCAGGAATGAACACTGAAGCTTTCTTT
>TRBV28|once|TRBJ2-2|NA
CASSLGGNTGELFF
TGTGCCAGCAGTTTAGGAGGGAATACCGGGGAGCTGTTTTTT
>TRBV5-6|NA|TRBJ2-1|NA
CASSFPYSLYNEQFF
TGTGCCAGCAGCTTTCCGTATAGCCTCTACAATGAGCAGTTCTTC
>TRBV15|NA|TRBJ2-7|NA
CATSRERGEQYF
TGTGCCACCAGCAGAGAGCGGGGCGAGCAGTACTTC
>TRBV5-1|NA|TRBJ1-6|TRBD1
CASSLGTGDNSPLHF
TGCGCCAGCAGCTTGGGGACAGGGGACAATTCACCCCTCCACTTT
>TRBV4-3|NA|TRBJ1-1|NA
CASSQLISGGAGVRNTEAFF
TGCGCCAGCAGCCAATTGATATCGGGGGGCGCAGGAGTTAGGAACACTGAAGCTTTCTTT
>TRBV4-1|once|TRBJ1-3|NA
CASSSREGSGNTIYF
TGCGCCAGCAGCTCGAGGGAGGGGAGCGGAAACACCATATATTTT
>TRBV11-2|NA|TRBJ2-3|TRBD2
CASSFNGGGAVDTQYF
TGTGCCAGCAGCTTCAATGGCGGGGGGGCCGTAGATACGCAGTATTTT
>TRBV6-1|NA|TRBJ2-7|NA
CASSEPAGTSYEQYF
TGTGCCAGCAGTGAACCGGCAGGTACCTCCTACGAGCAGTACTTC
>TRBV9|NA|TRBJ2-2|TRBD2
CASSSRSGGAPGELFF
TGTGCCAGCAGCAGCAGGAGCGGGGGGGCCCCCGGGGAGCTGTTTTTT
>TRBV6-5|NA|TRBJ1-1|TRBD1
CASQTGFSEAFF
TGTGCCAGCCAGACAGGGTTTTCTGAAGCTTTCTTT
>TRBV5-1|NA|TRBJ1-2|NA
CASSMSPPNYGYTF
TGCGCCAGCAGTATGAGCCCTCCTAACTATGGCTACACCTTC
>TRBV5-5|NA|TRBJ2-7|TRBD1
CASTRGGTGTYEQYF
TGTGCCAGCACCCGGGGAGGGACAGGGACCTACGAGCAGTACTTC
>TRBV7-9|NA|TRBJ1-3|NA
CASSLGVGGTNTIYF
TGTGCCAGCAGCTTAGGGGTAGGGGGAACAAACACCATATATTTT
>TRBV7-8|NA|TRBJ2-1|TRBD2
CASSHLEGLGTGVSQFF
TGTGCCAGCAGCCATCTTGAGGGACTAGGGACCGGTGTCTCGCAGTTCTTC
>TRBV7-6|once|TRBJ1-1|TRBD1
CASSLGDRLNTEAFF
TGTGCCAGCAGCTTAGGGGACAGGTTGAACACTGAAGCTTTCTTT
>TRBV2|NA|TRBJ2-3|TRBD2
CASSEGLAADTQYF
TGTGCCAGCAGTGAAGGACTAGCCGCAGATACGCAGTATTTT
>TRBV10-2|NA|TRBJ2-7|TRBD1
CASSESVQGAIHEQYF
TGCGCCAGCAGTGAGTCTGTCCAGGGGGCGATTCACGAGCAGTACTTC
>TRBV27|NA|TRBJ1-5|NA
CASSLGAPGGNQPQHF
TGTGCCAGCAGTTTAGGGGCTCCGGGGGGGAATCAGCCCCAGCATTTT
>TRBV11-2|once|TRBJ2-7|NA
CASSLESAGLGEQYF
TGTGCCAGCAGCTTAGAATCGGCAGGGCTGGGGGAGCAGTACTTC
>TRBV27|NA|TRBJ2-3|NA
CASRNLQGLADTQYF
TGTGCCAGCAGGAATTTACAGGGATTGGCAGATACGCAGTATTTT
>TRBV24-1|few|TRBJ2-7|NA
CATISYEQYF
TGTGCCACCATTAGCTACGAGCAGTACTTC
>TRBV6-6|NA|TRBJ2-7|NA
CASSNRGPKGGYEQYF
TGTGCCAGCAGTAACCGGGGACCAAAAGGGGGCTACGAGCAGTACTTC
>TRBV11-2|NA|TRBJ2-6|NA
CASSVQGGGANVLTF
TGTGCCAGCAGCGTACAGGGTGGTGGGGCCAACGTCCTGACTTTC
>TRBV12-3/TRBV12-4|few|TRBJ1-2|NA
CASSPGGLQGYTF
TGTGCCAGCAGTCCCGGGGGGTTACAGGGCTACACCTTC
>TRBV4-1|NA|TRBJ2-3|NA
CASSRDNSTDTQYF
TGCGCCAGCAGCCGGGACAATAGCACAGATACGCAGTATTTT
>TRBV9|NA|TRBJ1-6|NA
CASSGRVSSYNSPLHF
TGTGCCAGCAGCGGAAGAGTGAGCTCCTATAATTCACCCCTCCACTTT
>TRBV7-9|NA|TRBJ2-5|NA
CASSSRTEYQETQYF
TGTGCCAGCAGCTCTCGGACAGAGTACCAAGAGACCCAGTACTTC
>TRBV6-5|NA|TRBJ2-7|NA
CASSSGELGAGHEQYF
TGTGCCAGCAGTTCCGGGGAGTTGGGGGCAGGACACGAACAGTACTTC
>TRBV12-3/TRBV12-4|NA|TRBJ1-2|TRBD1
CATGQGLAYGYTF
TGTGCCACCGGACAGGGGTTGGCCTATGGCTACACCTTC
>TRBV4-1|NA|TRBJ1-1|NA
CASSQPGVPGPFF
TGCGCCAGCAGCCAACCCGGGGTCCCGGGCCCTTTCTTT
>TRBV6-5|NA|TRBJ1-2|TRBD1
CASSTTDRGRDGYTF
TGTGCCAGCAGTACTACGGACAGGGGCAGGGATGGCTACACCTTC
>TRBV5-1|NA|TRBJ1-1|NA
CASSSVLGVNTEAFF
TGCGCCAGCAGCTCGGTCCTTGGAGTGAACACTGAAGCTTTCTTT